The following is a T cell receptor (beta chain) sequence with its context. Only in-frame clones appear in the TCRdb table, and some are missing; sequencing was by immunoSEQ multiplex PCR. Among some 41,000 clones listed, around 86% were seen once. The data were taken from a study of OX40 agonist ivuxolimab in advanced cancers. Germline values: CDR1 LNHDA, CDR2 SQIVND (reference sequence). V dropped 5 bases and J dropped 5 bases, with 18 bases sitting between them. The CDR3 extends over 15 amino acids. This receptor was obtained from an adult with an advanced solid tumor such as melanoma, head and neck, liver or kidney cancer. J is TRBJ2-5 and V is TRBV19, with TRBD2 as a possible D gene (5 bases). This material consisted of CD4+ or CD8+ T cells sorted from blood, taken in a trial of the OX40 agonist ivuxolimab. Written as DNA, the CDR3 is TGTGCCAGTAGTCCCAGACCTGGGGAGTGGGAGACCCAGTACTTC. Protein: CASSPRPGEWETQYF.